The next 28 T cell receptor beta chains were all read from a single sample in a study of T-cell reconstitution after alpha-beta-depleted transplantation in children. Researchers prepared the TCRbeta library using unique molecular identifiers, the study reports. One entry per CDR3 protein, called by TCRdb with MiXCR from the PCR reads. The repertoire holds some 490,000 distinct CDR3 sequences, with approximately 13% as singletons. The sequencing used PBMCs from the stem cell graft donor, collected from the stem cell graft. The source is a human donor who donated a stem cell graft to a child with combined immunodeficiency.

Comments on this clonotype: The germline gene is not matched at one end of the junction; a read error may be the cause. This rearrangement joins TRBV11-2 to TRBJ2-7; weak D call: TRBD2 (6 bases). This CDR3 contains 17 residues. Germline lookup yields CDR1 SGHAT and CDR2 FQNNGV. This chain's CDR3 is CASSLDRVAGPSHEQYF. The CDR3 DNA sequence: TGTGCCAGCAGCTTAGATCGGGTGGCGGGGCCCTCCCACGAGCAGTACTTC.

This clonotype was recorded many times. The genes are TRBV12-3 or TRBV12-4 and TRBJ2-1, with TRBD2 matching 7 bases. V trimming: 3 bases; J trimming: 10 bases; junction bases outside the gene matches: 3. This CDR3 has 12 amino acids. CDR3 region: CASSFGGEEQFF. CDR3 DNA sequence: TGTGCCAGCAGTTTTGGGGGGGAGGAGCAGTTCTTC.

This chain joins TRBV9 and TRBJ2-7; tentatively, D is TRBD2 (7 bases). The CDR3 runs to 15 residues. Germline values: CDR1 SGDLS, CDR2 YYNGEE. The germline V and J ends were trimmed by 0 bases and 0 bases, with 10 bases remaining between them. The CDR3 here is CASSVDREGSYEQYF. DNA of the CDR3: TGTGCCAGCAGCGTAGACAGGGAGGGCTCCTACGAGCAGTACTTC.

V gene TRBV7-9 combines with J gene TRBJ2-7; 8 bases match TRBD2. The germline gives CDR1 SEHNR, CDR2 FQNEAQ (reference sequence). The V gene end was trimmed by 3 bases and the J gene end by 2 bases; junction bases not matched to a gene: 12. This CDR3 is 17 amino acids long. The CDR3 region is CASSLGSFRGGPYEQYF. Written as DNA, the CDR3 is TGTGCCAGCAGCTTGGGGTCCTTCCGGGGGGGACCCTACGAGCAGTACTTC.

This clonotype has more than one count but fewer than ten. The V gene is TRBV7-9, the J gene TRBJ1-1; D is unresolved. V was trimmed by 10 bases and J by 1 base, leaving 16 bases between them. This CDR3 is 14 amino acids long. Germline CDR1 SEHNR, CDR2 FQNEAQ (reference sequence). CDR3 bases: TGTGCCACCCCCTTCTCAGAGGCGAACACTGAAGCTTTCTTT. Protein: CATPFSEANTEAFF.

The rearrangement links TRBV7-2 to TRBJ2-1; D gene unclear. Trimming took off 1 base at V and 5 bases at J, with 9 bases between the two ends. The CDR3 runs 14 residues. CDR1 SGHTA and CDR2 FQGNSA come from the germline V gene. The CDR3 here is CASSLGRHHNEQFF. For the CDR3, the DNA is TGTGCCAGCAGCTTAGGTCGCCATCACAATGAGCAGTTCTTC.

This clonotype appeared a few times. This chain uses TRBV20-1 with TRBJ1-4; D is possibly TRBD1 (5 bases). The germline V and J ends were trimmed by 3 bases and 6 bases, with 11 bases remaining between them. The CDR3 extends over 13 amino acids. The germline V gene has CDR1 DFQATT and CDR2 SNEGSKA (reference sequence). The CDR3 DNA reads TGCAGTGCTAGCCCCCAGGGAGATGAAAAACTGTTTTTT. This translates into CSASPQGDEKLFF.

This clonotype was observed many times. J is TRBJ2-1 and V is TRBV6-5, with 7 bases matching TRBD2. V was pared by 1 base and J by 5 bases, with 14 bases of the junction left unmatched. CDR1 MNHEY and CDR2 SVGAGI come from the germline V gene. The CDR3 runs to 18 residues. CDR3 sequence reads: CASSYYSLWAGENNEQFF. The CDR3 DNA is TGTGCCAGCAGTTACTACTCGCTGTGGGCGGGAGAGAACAATGAGCAGTTCTTC.

This clonotype was picked up one time. The V gene is TRBV7-2, the J gene TRBJ2-7; D uncertain. The CDR3 has 15 residues. Germline CDR1 SGHTA, CDR2 FQGNSA. V lost 5 bases and J 0 bases, leaving 14 bases between the germline ends. The CDR3 DNA sequence: TGTGCCAGCAGCCCCCGTGGTTATTCCTCCTACGAGCAGTACTTC. Amino acid sequence: CASSPRGYSSYEQYF.

The chain is built from TRBV5-1 and TRBJ2-5; TRBD2 agrees at 8 bases. V was pared by 1 base and J by 5 bases, with 4 bases of the junction left unmatched. From germline, CDR1 is SGHRS and CDR2 YFSETQ. This CDR3 spans 14 amino acids. Here the CDR3 DNA reads TGCGCCAGCAGCTTGCCATCGGGGGGGGAGACCCAGTACTTC. Protein: CASSLPSGGETQYF.

This clonotype was seen many times. In nucleotides, the CDR3 is TGTGCCAGTAGTATACCGGGACGACCTAATTCACCCCTCCACTTT. Its translation: CASSIPGRPNSPLHF. The rearrangement joins TRBV19 to TRBJ1-6, with TRBD1 as a possible D gene (5 bases). There are 15 residues in the CDR3. Deletions cut 2 bases from V and 6 bases from J, with 11 bases between. Germline CDR1 LNHDA, CDR2 SQIVND (reference sequence).

This clonotype was detected many times. The V call is TRBV12-3 or TRBV12-4, the J call TRBJ2-5; weak D call: TRBD2 (5 bases). This CDR3 has 14 amino acids. Between the trimmed V and J ends, which lost 6 bases and 5 bases, there was a span of 16 bases. The CDR3 nucleotides are TGTGCCAGCAGCCTAGCAGGAAGGGAGGAGACCCAGTACTTC. Residues: CASSLAGREETQYF.

In this sample, this clonotype turned up a few times. The rearrangement uses TRBV5-4 and TRBJ2-1; 10 bases fit TRBD1. The CDR3 is made up of 16 amino acids. CDR1 is SGHNT, CDR2 YYREEE, per germline (reference sequence). The J segment lost 7 bases and the V segment lost 3 bases, leaving 10 bases of the junction unmatched. CDR3 in amino acids: CASSYPPGQGINEQFF. In DNA form, the CDR3 reads TGTGCCAGCAGCTACCCCCCGGGACAGGGGATTAATGAGCAGTTCTTC.

The CDR3: CASSYSIKGRVNQPQHF. DNA of the CDR3: TGTGCCAGCAGTTACTCGATAAAGGGCAGGGTGAATCAGCCCCAGCATTTT. This chain links TRBV6-2 or TRBV6-3 with TRBJ1-5, with TRBD1 as a possible D gene (5 bases). CDR1 is MNHEY, CDR2 SVGEGT, per germline. The CDR3 sequence is 17 residues long. V was shortened by 0 bases and J by 4 bases, with 16 bases between the two germline ends.

The chain joins TRBV7-9 to TRBJ2-1; TRBD2 matches 11 bases. The CDR3 is made up of 17 amino acids. Germline V CDR1 and CDR2: SEHNR, FQNEAQ (reference sequence). V was pared by 5 bases and J by 6 bases, with 12 bases of the junction left unmatched. This chain's CDR3 is CASSPTSGSYIVNEQFF. CDR3 sequence (DNA): TGTGCCAGCAGCCCCACTAGCGGGAGCTACATAGTCAATGAGCAGTTCTTC.

The chain uses TRBV7-9 and TRBJ2-1; 10 bases line up with TRBD1. The V and J ends lost 6 bases and 5 bases, in that order; junction bases with no gene match: 13. The CDR3 is made up of 17 amino acids. Germline V gene sequence: CDR1 SEHNR, CDR2 FQNEAQ (reference sequence). CDR3 sequence reads: CASRPYTGTGANNEQFF. The CDR3 nucleotides read TGTGCCAGCAGACCTTACACCGGGACAGGGGCCAACAATGAGCAGTTCTTC.

This sequence joins TRBV11-3 and TRBJ2-5; D possibly corresponds to TRBD1 (5 bases). This CDR3 is 16 amino acids long. Trimming cost V 1 base and J 1 base, with 13 bases left between them. Germline lookup yields CDR1 SGHNT and CDR2 YENEEA. Here the CDR3 DNA reads TGTGCCAGCAGCTTAGGAAGGGGCCCCAGCCAAGAGACCCAGTACTTC. Protein sequence: CASSLGRGPSQETQYF.

This clonotype came up a few times. The J gene is TRBJ1-3, the V gene TRBV7-9; TRBD1 agrees at 8 bases. This CDR3 region has 16 residues. The V and J ends lost 8 bases and 6 bases, in that order; junction bases with no gene match: 15. The germline gives CDR1 SEHNR, CDR2 FQNEAQ (reference sequence). CDR3 in amino acids: CASVVSDREGPNTIYF. CDR3 sequence (DNA): TGTGCCAGCGTCGTCTCGGACAGGGAGGGCCCAAACACCATATATTTT.

This clonotype appeared many times. The V gene is TRBV4-3, the J gene TRBJ1-2; D unclear. The CDR3 contains 14 residues. The germline V gene has CDR1 LGHNA and CDR2 YSLEER. Trimming took 4 bases from V and 5 from J, leaving 14 bases between them. The DNA of the CDR3 is TGCGCCAGCAGCCCCGAAGGCTCTCCTTATGGCTACACCTTC. Translated: CASSPEGSPYGYTF.

This clonotype was seen only a few times. The chain carries TRBV6-2 or TRBV6-3 and TRBJ2-1; possibly TRBD1 or TRBD2 for D (7 bases each). The V gene lost 6 bases and the J gene lost 12 bases, with 24 bases spanning the gap. CDR1 MNHEY and CDR2 SVGEGT come from the germline V gene. This CDR3 has 15 amino acids. The CDR3: CASSAGDRSFIGQFF. The CDR3 DNA sequence: TGTGCCAGCAGCGCGGGGGACAGATCGTTCATTGGGCAGTTCTTC.

This clonotype was seen a few times. This rearrangement joins TRBV5-1 to TRBJ2-3, with D hard to call. The CDR3 loop spans 16 amino acids. CDR1 is SGHRS and CDR2 is YFSETQ in the germline V gene. Deletions cut 1 base from V and 0 bases from J, with 12 bases between. CDR3 nucleotides: TGCGCCAGCAGCTTGCGTCTAGACCCAAGCACAGATACGCAGTATTTT. Residues: CASSLRLDPSTDTQYF.

The chain couples TRBV9 to TRBJ1-1; 9 bases are a match to TRBD1. CDR3 length: 15 residues. V lost 4 bases, J lost 3 bases, and 7 bases stayed unmatched. Germline lookup yields CDR1 SGDLS and CDR2 YYNGEE. CDR3 DNA sequence: TGTGCCAGCAGCAAGACAGGGGGGAGATACACTGAAGCTTTCTTT. Its protein product is CASSKTGGRYTEAFF.

The chain links TRBV6-2 or TRBV6-3 to TRBJ1-1; D gene unclear. The V gene lost 6 bases and the J gene lost 1 base, with 15 bases spanning the gap. CDR3 length: 15 residues. The germline V gene encodes CDR1 MNHEY and CDR2 SVGEGT. CDR3 amino acids: CASRDTGITNTEAFF. CDR3 DNA: TGTGCCAGCAGAGACACCGGGATAACGAACACTGAAGCTTTCTTT.

This clonotype showed up many times. The genes are TRBV10-3 and TRBJ2-2; D call uncertain. V was clipped by 4 bases and J by 0 bases, with 15 bases between them. The CDR3 loop spans 17 amino acids. Germline V gives CDR1 ENHRY, CDR2 SYGVKD. The chain's CDR3 is CAISVIGVIANTGELFF. CDR3 DNA: TGTGCCATCAGTGTAATCGGCGTTATCGCGAACACCGGGGAGCTGTTTTTT.

The chain couples TRBV7-9 to TRBJ1-2; 8 bases agree with TRBD1. Per germline, CDR1 SEHNR and CDR2 FQNEAQ (reference sequence). The length of the CDR3 is 13 residues. V shed 2 bases, J shed 6 bases, and the junction held 2 bases outside the gene matches. Written as DNA, the CDR3 is TGTGCCAGCAGCTTACTGGGACAGGATGGCTACACCTTC. This gives the protein CASSLLGQDGYTF.

The table lists this clonotype with many counts. V gene TRBV20-1 combines with J gene TRBJ2-7, with D hard to call. The CDR3 is 13 residues long. The germline V and J ends were trimmed by 1 base and 2 bases, with 9 bases remaining between them. Germline CDR1 reads DFQATT; CDR2 reads SNEGSKA (reference sequence). As DNA, the CDR3 is TGCAGTGCTAGAGTGGACGCAGCCTACGAGCAGTACTTC. Translated: CSARVDAAYEQYF.

The V gene is TRBV7-9, the J gene TRBJ2-3, with D perhaps matching TRBD1 or TRBD2 (6 bases each). Trimming cost V 5 bases and J 4 bases, with 19 bases left between them. Per germline, CDR1 SEHNR and CDR2 FQNEAQ (reference sequence). The CDR3 loop spans 16 amino acids. The chain's CDR3 is CASSVRRGMHADTQYF. The DNA for the CDR3 is TGTGCCAGCAGCGTAAGGAGGGGGATGCACGCAGATACGCAGTATTTT.

The rearrangement uses TRBV11-3 and TRBJ2-4; D may be TRBD1 (5 bases). Germline assignment: CDR1 SGHNT and CDR2 YENEEA. V was shortened by 1 base and J by 9 bases, with 7 bases between the two germline ends. The CDR3 loop spans 12 amino acids. CDR3 nucleotide sequence: TGTGCCAGCAGCTTAGGACAGTTCATTCAGTACTTC. Its translation is CASSLGQFIQYF. The full variable domain, with the rest looked up from reference TRBV11-3 and TRBJ2-4, is EAGVVQSPRYKIIEKKQPVAFWCNPISGHNTLYWYLQNLGQGPELLIRYENEEAVDDSQLPKDRFSAERLKGVDSTLKIQPAELGDSAVYLCASSLGQFIQYFGAGTRLSVL.